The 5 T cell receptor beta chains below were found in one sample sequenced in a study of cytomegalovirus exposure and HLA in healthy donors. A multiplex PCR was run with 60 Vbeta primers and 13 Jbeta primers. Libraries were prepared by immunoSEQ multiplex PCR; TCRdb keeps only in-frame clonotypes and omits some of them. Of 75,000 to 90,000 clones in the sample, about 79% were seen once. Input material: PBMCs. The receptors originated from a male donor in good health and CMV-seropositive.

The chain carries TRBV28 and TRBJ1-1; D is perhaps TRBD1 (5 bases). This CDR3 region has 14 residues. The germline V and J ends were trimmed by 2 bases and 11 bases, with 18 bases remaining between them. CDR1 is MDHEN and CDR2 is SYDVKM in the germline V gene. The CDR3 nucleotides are TGTGCCAGCAGTTTAATCCAGGGAGGAAATACGGCTTTCTTT. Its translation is CASSLIQGGNTAFF.

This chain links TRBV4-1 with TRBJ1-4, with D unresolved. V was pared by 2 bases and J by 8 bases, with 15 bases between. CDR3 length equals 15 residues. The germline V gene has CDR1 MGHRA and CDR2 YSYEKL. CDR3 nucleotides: TGCGCCAGCAGCCAACTCGACACACTCAGGGAAAAACTGTTTTTT. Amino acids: CASSQLDTLREKLFF.

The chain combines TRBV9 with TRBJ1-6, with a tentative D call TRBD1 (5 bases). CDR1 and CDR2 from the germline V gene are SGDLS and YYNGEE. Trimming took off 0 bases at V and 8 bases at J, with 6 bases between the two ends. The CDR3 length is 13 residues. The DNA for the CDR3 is TGTGCCAGCAGCGTAGGGGGGGATTCACCCCTCCACTTT. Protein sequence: CASSVGGDSPLHF.

The CDR3 DNA reads TGTGCCAGCTCTACGGGAGGGCGTTACGAGCAGTACTTC. Translation: CASSTGGRYEQYF. The chain carries TRBV11-3 and TRBJ2-7; the match to TRBD2 covers 8 bases. Trimming at V came to 8 bases and at J to 4 bases, leaving 7 bases not matched to a gene. CDR3 size: 13 residues. Germline V gene lookup returns CDR1 SGHNT and CDR2 YENEEA.

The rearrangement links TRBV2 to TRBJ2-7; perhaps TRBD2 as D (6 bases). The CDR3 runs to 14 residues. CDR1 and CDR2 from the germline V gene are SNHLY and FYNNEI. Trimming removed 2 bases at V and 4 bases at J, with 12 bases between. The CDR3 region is CASSEQGGRYEQYF. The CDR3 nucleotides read TGTGCCAGCAGTGAACAGGGAGGACGGTACGAGCAGTACTTC.